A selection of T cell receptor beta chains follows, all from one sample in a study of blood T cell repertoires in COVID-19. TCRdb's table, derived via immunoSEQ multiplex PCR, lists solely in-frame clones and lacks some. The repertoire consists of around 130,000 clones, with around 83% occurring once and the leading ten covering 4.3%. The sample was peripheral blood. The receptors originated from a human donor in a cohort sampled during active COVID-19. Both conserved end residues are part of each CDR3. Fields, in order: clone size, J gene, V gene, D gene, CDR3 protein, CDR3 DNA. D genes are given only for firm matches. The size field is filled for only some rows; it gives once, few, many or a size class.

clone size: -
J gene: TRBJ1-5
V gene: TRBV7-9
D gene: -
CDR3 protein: CASSGGGGGNQPQHF
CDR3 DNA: TGTGCCAGCAGTGGGGGGGGCGGAGGCAATCAGCCCCAGCATTTT

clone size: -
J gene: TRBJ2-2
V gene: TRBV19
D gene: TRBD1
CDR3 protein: CASRVKGARTGELFF
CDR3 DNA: TGTGCCAGTAGGGTCAAGGGGGCGCGGACCGGGGAGCTGTTTTTT

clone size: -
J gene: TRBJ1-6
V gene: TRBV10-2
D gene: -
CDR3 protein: CASSDPRWDMVNSPLHF
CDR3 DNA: TGCGCCAGCAGTGACCCTCGCTGGGACATGGTAAATTCACCCCTCCACTTT

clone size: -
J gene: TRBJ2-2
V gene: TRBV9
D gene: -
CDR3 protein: CASSAGWDTGELFF
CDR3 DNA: TGTGCCAGCAGCGCGGGGTGGGACACCGGGGAGCTGTTTTTT

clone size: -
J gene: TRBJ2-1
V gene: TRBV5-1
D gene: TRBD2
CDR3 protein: CASSPLAGEQFF
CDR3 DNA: TGCGCCAGCAGTCCTCTAGCGGGCGAGCAGTTCTTC

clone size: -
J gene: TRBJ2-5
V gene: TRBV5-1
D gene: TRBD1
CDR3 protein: CASSHTGGRETQYF
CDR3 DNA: TGCGCCAGCAGCCACACAGGGGGCCGCGAGACCCAGTACTTC

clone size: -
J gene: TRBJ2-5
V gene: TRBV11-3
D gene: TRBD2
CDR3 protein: CASSPGTSGKETQYF
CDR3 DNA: TGTGCCAGCAGCCCAGGGACTAGCGGAAAAGAGACCCAGTACTTC

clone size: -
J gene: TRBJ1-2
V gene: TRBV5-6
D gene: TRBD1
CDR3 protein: CASTIGTGKPYGYTF
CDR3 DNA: TGTGCCAGCACCATTGGGACAGGGAAGCCCTATGGCTACACCTTC

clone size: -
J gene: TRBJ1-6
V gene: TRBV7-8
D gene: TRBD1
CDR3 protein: CASSQTRDRSSYNSPLHF
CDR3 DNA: TGTGCCAGCAGCCAGACCCGGGACAGAAGCTCCTATAATTCACCCCTCCACTTT

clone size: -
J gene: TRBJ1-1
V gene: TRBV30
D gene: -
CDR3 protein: CAWSSGGSNTEAFF
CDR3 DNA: TGTGCCTGGTCCTCGGGAGGGAGTAACACTGAAGCTTTCTTT

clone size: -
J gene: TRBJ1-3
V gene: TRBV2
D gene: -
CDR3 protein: CASSQLGVAGNTIYF
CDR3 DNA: TGTGCCAGCAGTCAGCTCGGGGTGGCGGGAAACACCATATATTTT

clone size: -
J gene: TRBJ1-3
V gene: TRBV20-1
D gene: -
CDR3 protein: CSASWPGRSSGNTIYF
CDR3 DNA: TGCAGTGCTAGTTGGCCAGGCCGAAGCTCTGGAAACACCATATATTTT

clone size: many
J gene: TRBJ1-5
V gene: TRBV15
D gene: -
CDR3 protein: CATQDSVSFSNQPQHF
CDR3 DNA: TGTGCCACCCAGGACTCGGTGTCGTTTAGCAATCAGCCCCAGCATTTT

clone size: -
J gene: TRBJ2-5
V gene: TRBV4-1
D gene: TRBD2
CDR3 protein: CASSQAYLAGETQYF
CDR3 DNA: TGCGCCAGCAGCCAAGCTTACCTAGCGGGAGAGACCCAGTACTTC

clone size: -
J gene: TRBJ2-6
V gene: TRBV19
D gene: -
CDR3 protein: CASSLRTGRPSGVVGANVLTF
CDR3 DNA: TGTGCCAGTAGTCTTAGGACAGGGCGCCCTAGCGGGGTGGTGGGGGCCAACGTCCTGACTTTC

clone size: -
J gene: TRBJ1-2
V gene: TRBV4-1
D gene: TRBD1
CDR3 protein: CASSQAAQGNYGYTF
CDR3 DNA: TGCGCCAGCAGCCAAGCCGCACAGGGGAACTATGGCTACACCTTC

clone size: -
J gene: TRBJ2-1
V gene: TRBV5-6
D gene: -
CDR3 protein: CASSTKRGNEQFF
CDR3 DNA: TGTGCCAGCAGCACCAAAAGAGGCAATGAGCAGTTCTTC

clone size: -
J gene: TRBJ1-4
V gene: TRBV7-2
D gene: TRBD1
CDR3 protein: CASSFRDSRNEKLFF
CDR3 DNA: TGTGCCAGCAGCTTTAGGGACAGTAGAAATGAAAAACTGTTTTTT

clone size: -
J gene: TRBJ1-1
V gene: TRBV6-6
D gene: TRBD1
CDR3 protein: CASSRLRDRIWNTEAFF
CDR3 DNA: TGTGCCAGCAGTCGACTCCGGGACAGGATATGGAACACTGAAGCTTTCTTT

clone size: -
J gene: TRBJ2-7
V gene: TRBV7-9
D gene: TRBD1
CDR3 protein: CASSPGQGAYYEQYF
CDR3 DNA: TGTGCCAGCAGCCCAGGACAGGGGGCTTACTACGAGCAGTACTTC

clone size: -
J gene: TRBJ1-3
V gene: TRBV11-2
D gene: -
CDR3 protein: CASSLGGSGNTIYF
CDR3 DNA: TGTGCCAGCAGCTTAGGCGGTTCTGGAAACACCATATATTTT

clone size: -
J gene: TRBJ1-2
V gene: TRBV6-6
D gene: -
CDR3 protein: CASSFLQGLYGYTF
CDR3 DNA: TGTGCCAGCAGTTTCCTTCAGGGCCTCTATGGCTACACCTTC

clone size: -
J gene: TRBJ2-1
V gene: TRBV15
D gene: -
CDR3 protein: CATSRSLAEDEQFF
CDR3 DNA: TGTGCCACCAGCAGATCCCTCGCCGAGGATGAGCAGTTCTTC

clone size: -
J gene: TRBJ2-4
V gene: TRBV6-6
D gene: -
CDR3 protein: CASSYSGQKNIQYF
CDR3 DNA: TGTGCCAGCAGTTACTCGGGACAAAAAAACATTCAGTACTTC

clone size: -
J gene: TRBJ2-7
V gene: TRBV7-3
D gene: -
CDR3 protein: CASSLTAGYEQYF
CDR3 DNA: TGTGCCAGCAGCTTAACGGCAGGCTACGAGCAGTACTTC

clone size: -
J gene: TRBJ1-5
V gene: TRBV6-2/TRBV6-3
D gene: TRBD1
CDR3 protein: CASSYPRDRGTISNQPQHF
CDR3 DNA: TGTGCCAGCAGTTACCCCCGGGACAGGGGTACTATTAGCAATCAGCCCCAGCATTTT

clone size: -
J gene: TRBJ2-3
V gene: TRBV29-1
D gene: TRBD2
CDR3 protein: CSANPAGGTDTQYF
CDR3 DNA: TGCAGCGCTAACCCAGCGGGAGGGACAGATACGCAGTATTTT

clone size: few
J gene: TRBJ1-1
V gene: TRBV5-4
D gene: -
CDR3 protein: CASSLGAGEEAFF
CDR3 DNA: TGTGCCAGCAGCTTGGGCGCAGGGGAAGAAGCTTTCTTT

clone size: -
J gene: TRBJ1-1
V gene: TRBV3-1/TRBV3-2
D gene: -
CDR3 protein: CASSQDWRGVTEAFF
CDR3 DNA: TGTGCCAGCAGCCAAGACTGGCGGGGGGTCACTGAAGCTTTCTTT

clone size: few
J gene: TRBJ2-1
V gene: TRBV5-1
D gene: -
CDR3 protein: CASGGGGTPYNEQFF
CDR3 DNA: TGCGCCAGCGGGGGAGGGGGTACCCCCTACAATGAGCAGTTCTTC

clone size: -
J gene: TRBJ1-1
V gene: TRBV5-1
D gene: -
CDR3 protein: CATSASGGNTEAFF
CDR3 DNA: TGCGCCACCTCGGCCTCCGGGGGGAACACTGAAGCTTTCTTT

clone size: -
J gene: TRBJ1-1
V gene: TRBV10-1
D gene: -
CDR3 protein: CASSGTLNTEAFF
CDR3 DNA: TGCGCCAGCAGTGGGACATTGAACACTGAAGCTTTCTTT

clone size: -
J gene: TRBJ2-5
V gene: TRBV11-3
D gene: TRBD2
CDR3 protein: CASSPIRTSQETQYF
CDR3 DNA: TGTGCCAGCAGCCCCATAAGGACTAGCCAAGAGACCCAGTACTTC

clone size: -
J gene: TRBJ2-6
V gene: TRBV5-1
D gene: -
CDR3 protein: CASSLGQTSSGANVLTF
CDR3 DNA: TGCGCCAGCAGCTTGGGGCAGACAAGCTCTGGGGCCAACGTCCTGACTTTC

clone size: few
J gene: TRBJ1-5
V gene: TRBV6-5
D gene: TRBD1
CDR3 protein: CASSAGGSQPQHF
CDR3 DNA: TGTGCCAGCAGCGCAGGGGGCAGTCAGCCCCAGCATTTT

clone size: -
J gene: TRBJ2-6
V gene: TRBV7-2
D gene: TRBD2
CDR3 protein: CASSLGLAGGSGANVLTF
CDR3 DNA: TGTGCCAGCAGCTTGGGACTAGCGGGGGGGTCTGGGGCCAACGTCCTGACTTTC

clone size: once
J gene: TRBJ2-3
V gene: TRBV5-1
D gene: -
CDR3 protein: CASSQLRGTDTQYF
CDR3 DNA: TGCGCCAGCAGCCAACTCAGAGGGACAGATACGCAGTATTTT

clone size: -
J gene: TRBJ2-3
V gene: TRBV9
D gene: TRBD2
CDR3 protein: CASSVWETSGYTDTQYF
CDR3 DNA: TGTGCCAGCAGCGTTTGGGAGACTAGCGGATACACAGATACGCAGTATTTT

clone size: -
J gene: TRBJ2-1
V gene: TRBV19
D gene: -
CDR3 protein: CASSRLGPQGMNEQFF
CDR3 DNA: TGTGCCAGTAGCAGATTGGGGCCACAGGGAATGAATGAGCAGTTCTTC

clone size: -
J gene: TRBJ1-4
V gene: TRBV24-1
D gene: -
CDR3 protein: CATSDQGRPNEKLFF
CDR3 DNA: TGTGCCACCAGTGATCAGGGCCGACCTAATGAAAAACTGTTTTTT

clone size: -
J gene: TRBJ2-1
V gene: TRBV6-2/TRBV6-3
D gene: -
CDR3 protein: CASSYGGSSYNEQFF
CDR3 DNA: TGTGCCAGCAGTTACGGAGGGAGCTCCTACAATGAGCAGTTCTTC

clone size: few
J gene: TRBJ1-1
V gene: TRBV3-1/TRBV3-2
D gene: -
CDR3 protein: CASSSTRLVAFF
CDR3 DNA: TGTGCCAGCAGCTCCACCAGGCTCGTGGCTTTCTTT

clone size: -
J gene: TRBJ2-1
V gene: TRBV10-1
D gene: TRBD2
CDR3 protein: CASRWGRGTSGTIGNEQFF
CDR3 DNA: TGCGCCAGCAGGTGGGGGCGCGGGACTAGCGGGACGATAGGCAATGAGCAGTTCTTC

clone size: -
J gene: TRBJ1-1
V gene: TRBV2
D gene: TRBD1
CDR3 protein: CASSYRGGSTEAFF
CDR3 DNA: TGTGCCAGCAGTTACAGGGGGGGGTCCACTGAAGCTTTCTTT

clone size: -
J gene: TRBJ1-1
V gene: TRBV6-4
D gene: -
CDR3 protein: CASRRQANTEAFF
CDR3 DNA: TGTGCCAGCAGACGACAGGCTAACACTGAAGCTTTCTTT

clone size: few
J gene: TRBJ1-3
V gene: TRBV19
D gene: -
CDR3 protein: CASSPGLTSGNTIYF
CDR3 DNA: TGTGCCAGTAGTCCGGGACTGACCTCTGGAAACACCATATATTTT

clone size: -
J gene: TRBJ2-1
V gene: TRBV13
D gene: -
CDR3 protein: CASSLRLLGNEQFF
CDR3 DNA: TGTGCCAGCAGCTTACGACTACTGGGCAATGAGCAGTTCTTC

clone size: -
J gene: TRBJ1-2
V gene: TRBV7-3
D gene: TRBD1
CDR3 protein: CASSLGQGDGYTF
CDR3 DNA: TGTGCCAGCAGCTTAGGGCAGGGGGATGGCTACACCTTC

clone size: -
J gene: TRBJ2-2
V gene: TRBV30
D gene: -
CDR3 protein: CAWNYPPGGELFF
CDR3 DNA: TGTGCCTGGAATTACCCCCCGGGCGGGGAGCTGTTTTTT

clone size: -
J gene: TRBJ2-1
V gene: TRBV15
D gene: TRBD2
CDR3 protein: CATGQLAGGGEQFF
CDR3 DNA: TGTGCCACCGGGCAGCTAGCGGGGGGAGGTGAGCAGTTCTTC

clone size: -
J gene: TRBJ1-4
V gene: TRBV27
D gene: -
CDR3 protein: CASSSDSGQINEKLFF
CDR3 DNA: TGTGCCAGCAGTTCAGACTCGGGACAAATAAATGAAAAACTGTTTTTT

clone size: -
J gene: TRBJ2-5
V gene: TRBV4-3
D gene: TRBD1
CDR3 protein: CASSHETGGLRVTQYF
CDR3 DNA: TGCGCCAGCAGCCACGAAACAGGGGGCCTTAGGGTGACCCAGTACTTC

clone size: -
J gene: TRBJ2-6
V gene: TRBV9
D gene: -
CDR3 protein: CASSVYGANVLTF
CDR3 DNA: TGTGCCAGCAGCGTCTACGGGGCCAACGTCCTGACTTTC